This T cell receptor beta chain comes out of a study of cytomegalovirus exposure and HLA in healthy donors. The overall study: T cells numbering about 180 million yielded some 110 million unique TCR beta sequences in an earlier analysis. Overall study results and limits: About 87% or about 30% of the time was how often most TCR beta V segments were productive, according to an earlier analysis. In a later analysis, productive TCRs from donors in an Asian-associated ancestry cluster reportedly carried fewer N-insertions than the cohort mean.

Both 60 Vbeta primers and 13 Jbeta primers went into the PCR. As originally analysed: In a later analysis, roughly 11 million of approximately 86 million unique beta chains occurred in at least two donors. Repertoires were generated with immunoSEQ multiplex PCR, while TCRdb's copy carries only in-frame clones and drops some. That table supplies the V and J calls and clone size; D and trimming were determined from the DNA. The sample has approximately 100,000 clones, 60% to 75% seen once. Notes on this clone: The antigen is unknown.

The TCR comes from a woman aged 40 to 50 in good health and CMV-seronegative. Source material: PBMCs.

The CDR3 nucleotides read TGTGCCAGCAGCCAAGACGGTCTAGCGGGGGAAACAACAGATACGCAGTATTTT. This translates into CASSQDGLAGETTDTQYF. The V call is TRBV4-2, the J call TRBJ2-3; 10 bases map to TRBD2. Germline V gene sequence: CDR1 LGHNA, CDR2 YNFKEQ. The CDR3 totals 18 residues. V gave up 0 bases and J gave up 3 bases; unmatched junction bases: 9.